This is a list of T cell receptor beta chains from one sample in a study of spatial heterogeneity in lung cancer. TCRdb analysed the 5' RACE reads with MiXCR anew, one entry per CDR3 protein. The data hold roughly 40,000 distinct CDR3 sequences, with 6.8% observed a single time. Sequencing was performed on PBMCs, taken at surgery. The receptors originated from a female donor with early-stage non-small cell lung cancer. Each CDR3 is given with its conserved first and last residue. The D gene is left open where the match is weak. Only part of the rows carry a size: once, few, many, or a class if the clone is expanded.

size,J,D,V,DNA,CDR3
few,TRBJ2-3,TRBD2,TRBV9,TGTGCCAGCAGCGTCCTCGGGACTAGCGGGCCAGATACGCAGTATTTT,CASSVLGTSGPDTQYF
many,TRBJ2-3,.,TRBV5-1,TGCGCCAGCAGCTTGCGGGCTCCTAGCACAGATACGCAGTATTTT,CASSLRAPSTDTQYF
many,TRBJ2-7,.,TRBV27,TGTGCCAGCAGTTTAAGGGGCCCCTACGAGCAGTACTTC,CASSLRGPYEQYF
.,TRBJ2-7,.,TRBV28,TGTGCCAGCAGTAGGAGGGTAGGGCAGTACTTC,CASSRRVGQYF
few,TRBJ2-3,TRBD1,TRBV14,TGTGCCAGCAGCTCCTGGACAGGGACAGATACGCAGTATTTT,CASSSWTGTDTQYF
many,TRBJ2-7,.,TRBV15,TGTGCCACCAGCCACGTCCGGGACCAGATAAATCAGTACTTC,CATSHVRDQINQYF
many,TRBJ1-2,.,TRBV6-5,TGTGCCAGCGGGGAGGGATGGTTCCACACCTTC,CASGEGWFHTF
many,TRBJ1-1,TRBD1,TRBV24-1,TGTGCCACCAGTGCTGAGGGGGCGGGGAACACTGAAGCTTTCTTT,CATSAEGAGNTEAFF
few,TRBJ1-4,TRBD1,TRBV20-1,TGCAGTGCTAGAGGGTCCTCCAGGACAGGGGGCGAAAAACTGTTTTTT,CSARGSSRTGGEKLFF
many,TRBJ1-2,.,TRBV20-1,TGCAGTTCATTTAACTATGGCTACACCTTC,CSSFNYGYTF
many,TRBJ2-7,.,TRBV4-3,TGCGCCAGCAGCCCTTGGCTTCTCGAGCCCTCCTACGAGCAGTACTTC,CASSPWLLEPSYEQYF
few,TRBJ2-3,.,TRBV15,TGTGCCACCAGCAGAGGCGTATCACCCGAACTCACAGATACGCAGTATTTT,CATSRGVSPELTDTQYF
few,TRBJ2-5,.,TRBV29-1,TGCAGCGCCCGAAGTTGGGAAGAGACCCAGTACTTC,CSARSWEETQYF
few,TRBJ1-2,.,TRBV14,TGTGCCAGCAGCCAAGATTTTACAGGGCACTATGGCTACACCTTC,CASSQDFTGHYGYTF
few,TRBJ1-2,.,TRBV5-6,TGTGCCAGCAGCCCGACCCCAGGGGCTCGGGGCTATGGCTACACCTTC,CASSPTPGARGYGYTF
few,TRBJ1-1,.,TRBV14,TGTGCCAGCAGCCAATTGTTGAACACTGAAGCTTTCTTT,CASSQLLNTEAFF
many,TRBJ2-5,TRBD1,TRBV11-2,TGTGCCAGCAGCTTACGGACAGGGATAGAAGAGACCCAGTACTTC,CASSLRTGIEETQYF
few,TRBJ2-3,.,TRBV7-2,TGTGCCATCAGCTTAGCTGCAGATACGCAGTATTTT,CAISLAADTQYF
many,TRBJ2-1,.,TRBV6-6,TGTGCCAGCAGAACCTCAGGGTTCTCCTACAATGAGCAGTTCTTC,CASRTSGFSYNEQFF
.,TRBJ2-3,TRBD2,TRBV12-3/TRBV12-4,TGTGCCAGCAGACTGCCGGGACTAGCAGGGGTATACCCGTCAGATACGCAGTATTTT,CASRLPGLAGVYPSDTQYF
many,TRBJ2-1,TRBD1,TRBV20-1,TGCAGTGCGGGGGGACAGGGCCTTTCCTTGGGGCAGTTCTTC,CSAGGQGLSLGQFF
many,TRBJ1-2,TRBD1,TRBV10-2,TGCGCCAGCAGTTCCGGGACAGGGATATATGGCTACACCTTC,CASSSGTGIYGYTF
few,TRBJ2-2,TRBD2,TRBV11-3,TGTGCCAGCAGCCCCGGGGGGACTTGGCCGGGGGAGCTGTTTTTT,CASSPGGTWPGELFF
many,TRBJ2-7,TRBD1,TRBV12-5,TGTGCTAGTGGTTTAGGGGACAGGGCAACCTACGAGCAGTACTTC,CASGLGDRATYEQYF
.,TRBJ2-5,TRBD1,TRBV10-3,TGTGCCATCATCTCCGAGAAGGGGGCAAGAGAGACCCAGTACTTC,CAIISEKGARETQYF
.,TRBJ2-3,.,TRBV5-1,TGCGCCAGCAGCGACGGGGCCTCAGATACGCAGTATTTT,CASSDGASDTQYF
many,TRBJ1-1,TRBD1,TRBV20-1,TGCAGTGCTAGAGTCCGGGACAGACTAAACACTGAAGCTTTCTTT,CSARVRDRLNTEAFF
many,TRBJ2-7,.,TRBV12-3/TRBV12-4,TGTGCCAGCAGTCGGCCGCCTCCCAGCGAGCAGTACTTC,CASSRPPPSEQYF
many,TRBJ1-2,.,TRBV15,TGTGCCACCAGCAGAGATCCGACCTGGGGCTACACCTTC,CATSRDPTWGYTF
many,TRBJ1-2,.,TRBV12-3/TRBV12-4,TGTGCCAGCAGCTTCGGACAAGTGAGCTATGGCTACACCTTC,CASSFGQVSYGYTF
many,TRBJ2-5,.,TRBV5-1,TGCGCCAGCAGCTTGGGGGACTGGGGCCAAGAGACCCAGTACTTC,CASSLGDWGQETQYF
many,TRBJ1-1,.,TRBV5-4,TGTGCCAGCAGCTTTTTTGGGGGAAACACTGAAGCTTTCTTT,CASSFFGGNTEAFF
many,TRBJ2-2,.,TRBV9,TGTGCCAGCAGCGTAGGCGGGTACTACACCGGGGAGCTGTTTTTT,CASSVGGYYTGELFF
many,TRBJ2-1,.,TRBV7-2,TGTGCCAGCAGCGTTCTAGGTGGGGGACGAAATGAGCAGTTCTTC,CASSVLGGGRNEQFF
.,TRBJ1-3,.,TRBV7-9,TGTGCCAGCAGCCATCGGGGCAGTGGAAACACCATATATTTT,CASSHRGSGNTIYF
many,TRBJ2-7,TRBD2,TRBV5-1,TGCGCCAGCCAAGAGCCAGCGGGGTACGAGCAGTACTTC,CASQEPAGYEQYF
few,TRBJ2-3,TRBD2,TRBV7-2,TGTGCCAGCACCTCCAGCGGGGGGCTGCCCACAGATACGCAGTATTTT,CASTSSGGLPTDTQYF
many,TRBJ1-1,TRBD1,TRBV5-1,TGCGCCAGCAGCTCTAGGACAGGGGAGGCTGAAGCTTTCTTT,CASSSRTGEAEAFF
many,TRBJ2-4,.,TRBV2,TGTGCCAGCAGTCAGGAAGCAGCCAAAAACATTCAGTACTTC,CASSQEAAKNIQYF
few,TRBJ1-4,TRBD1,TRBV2,TGTGCCAGCAAGTTCGGGCAGGGGGATGAAAAACTGTTTTTT,CASKFGQGDEKLFF
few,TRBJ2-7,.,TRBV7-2,TGTGCCAGCAGCTTAGCATTTTCGGGGGCCCACGAGCAGTACTTC,CASSLAFSGAHEQYF
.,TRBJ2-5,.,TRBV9,TGTGCCAGCAGCGCAGATACGACAGGCCAAGAGACCCAGTACTTC,CASSADTTGQETQYF
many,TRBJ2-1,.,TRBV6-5,TGTGCCAGCAGTTACAAGAATCTGGGGAATGAGCAGTTCTTC,CASSYKNLGNEQFF
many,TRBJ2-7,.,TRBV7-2,TGTGCCAGCAGCCCGCAAACAGGGTCCGAGCAGTACTTC,CASSPQTGSEQYF
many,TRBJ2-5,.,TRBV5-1,TGCGCCAGCACCAATCACAGGGTCCTGGGAGAGACCCAGTACTTC,CASTNHRVLGETQYF
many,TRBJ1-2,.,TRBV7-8,TGTGCCAGCAGCTCCCTAGGGTCCCGAGCTAACTATGGCTACACCTTC,CASSSLGSRANYGYTF
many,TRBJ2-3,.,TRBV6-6,TGTGCCAGCAGTCGCGGGGTTAGGGGCACAGATACGCAGTATTTT,CASSRGVRGTDTQYF
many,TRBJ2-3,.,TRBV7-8,TGTGCCAGCAGGTTAGCTATGGCATCAGATACGCAGTATTTT,CASRLAMASDTQYF
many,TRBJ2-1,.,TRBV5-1,TGCGCCAGCAGCACCCGAAGAGACCGAAGCTCCTACAATGAGCAGTTCTTC,CASSTRRDRSSYNEQFF